These 30 T cell receptor beta chains originate from one sample sequenced in a study of blood T cell repertoires in COVID-19. Produced via immunoSEQ multiplex PCR; TCRdb's table is partial and in-frame only. The sample has around 290,000 clones, roughly 89% seen once; the top ten hold about 4.2%. Source material: peripheral blood. The receptors were sampled from a man aged 40-49 years with acute or convalescent COVID-19.

Comments on this clone: Distinct nucleotide sequences in the sample also encode this CDR3. The chain uses TRBV5-1 and TRBJ2-7; 10 positions agree with TRBD1. With V trimmed by 3 bases and J by 4 bases, 1 base remained unmatched. This CDR3 is built from 13 residues. Germline V gene lookup returns CDR1 SGHRS and CDR2 YFSETQ. In DNA form, the CDR3 reads TGCGCCAGCAGCTGGACAGGGGGATACGAGCAGTACTTC. It codes for CASSWTGGYEQYF.

J is TRBJ2-1 and V is TRBV5-1; D remains unclear. V gave up 0 bases and J gave up 3 bases, with 10 bases separating them. Germline-derived CDR1 and CDR2 are SGHRS and YFSETQ. CDR3 length equals 15 residues. This chain's CDR3 is CASSLDSRYYNEQFF. The CDR3, as DNA: TGCGCCAGCAGCTTGGACAGTCGTTACTACAATGAGCAGTTCTTC.

In DNA, the CDR3 is TGTGCCAGCACCTGGGACAGGGTGGGCACCGGGGAGCTGTTTTTT. Translated, it gives CASTWDRVGTGELFF. The chain recombines TRBV27 with TRBJ2-2, with TRBD1 identical over 9 bases. CDR3 length: 15 amino acids. The V gene end was trimmed by 7 bases and the J gene end by 4 bases; junction bases not matched to a gene: 7. Per germline, CDR1 MNHEY and CDR2 SMNVEV (reference sequence).

The chain uses TRBV7-8 and TRBJ1-5, with D unclear. V shed 5 bases and J shed 3 bases, with 14 bases lying between them. Germline assignment: CDR1 SGHVS and CDR2 FQNEAQ. CDR3 length equals 15 residues. The CDR3 region is CASSVGRSPNQPQHF. The CDR3 nucleotides read TGTGCCAGCAGCGTCGGGAGGTCCCCCAATCAGCCCCAGCATTTT.

V is TRBV11-2 and J is TRBJ2-3, with a possible D match to TRBD2 (5 bases). There are 12 residues in the CDR3. The germline CDR1 and CDR2 sequences are SGHAT and FQNNGV. V gave up 2 bases and J gave up 7 bases, with 7 bases separating them. The CDR3 DNA follows: TGTGCCAGCAGCTTAAAGCGGAATACGCAGTATTTT. Its translation: CASSLKRNTQYF.

V is TRBV5-1 and J is TRBJ2-2; 7 positions agree with TRBD1. The ends lost 4 bases at V and 3 bases at J; junction bases unmatched: 3. The germline gives CDR1 SGHRS, CDR2 YFSETQ. This CDR3 comprises 14 residues. CDR3 sequence reads: CASSLGTDTGELFF. The CDR3 bases are TGCGCCAGCAGCCTAGGGACAGACACCGGGGAGCTGTTTTTT. Full variable domain (outside the CDR3, taken from reference TRBV5-1 and TRBJ2-2): KAGVTQTPRYLIKTRGQQVTLSCSPISGHRSVSWYQQTPGQGLQFLFEYFSETQRNKGNFPGRFSGRQFSNSRSEMNVSTLELGDSALYLCASSLGTDTGELFFGEGSRLTVL.

The rearrangement joins TRBV7-9 to TRBJ1-2, with D possibly TRBD1 on 5 matching bases. V was shortened by 0 bases and J by 8 bases, with 10 bases between the two germline ends. In germline, CDR1 is SEHNR, CDR2 FQNEAQ (reference sequence). CDR3 length equals 13 residues. This CDR3 reads CASSLAIGEGYTF. The DNA for the CDR3 is TGTGCCAGCAGCTTAGCGATAGGGGAAGGCTACACCTTC.

Here the CDR3 DNA reads TGCGCCAGCAGTTCGGTCGGCGGGGTCTACAATGAGCAGTTCTTC. It specifies CASSSVGGVYNEQFF. The gene calls are TRBV5-1 and TRBJ2-1, with D possibly TRBD2 on 6 matching bases. CDR1 is SGHRS, CDR2 YFSETQ, per germline. The CDR3 covers 15 residues. Trimming removed 5 bases from V and 3 bases from J, with 15 bases in between.

V gene TRBV5-6 combines with J gene TRBJ1-1, with 8 positions matching TRBD1. The germline gives CDR1 SGHDT, CDR2 YYEEEE. Trimming took 3 bases from V and 4 from J; bases not matched to a gene: 11. The CDR3 is 16 amino acids. CDR3 protein: CASSSLSQGAVTEAFF. CDR3 coding DNA: TGTGCCAGCAGCTCCCTTTCCCAGGGGGCGGTCACTGAAGCTTTCTTT.

The V gene is TRBV30, the J gene TRBJ1-1, with unresolved D. The V end was cut by 0 bases, the J end by 1 base, with 15 bases between. The CDR3 spans 16 residues. Per the germline V gene, CDR1 is GTSNPN and CDR2 is SVGIG (reference sequence). CDR3 region: CAWSVEIRWANTEAFF. DNA for the CDR3: TGTGCCTGGAGTGTAGAAATTCGGTGGGCGAACACTGAAGCTTTCTTT.

The chain uses TRBV6-1 and TRBJ2-2, with D maybe TRBD2 (7 bases). Trimming took 6 bases from V and 7 from J, leaving 15 bases between them. The germline V gene has CDR1 MNHNS and CDR2 SASEGT. The CDR3 runs 14 residues. In nucleotides, the CDR3 is TGTGCCAGCAGCCCCCCGGGGGGACACGGGGAGCTGTTTTTT. This encodes CASSPPGGHGELFF.

The chain is built from TRBV24-1 and TRBJ2-3, with 10 bases aligning to TRBD2. From germline, CDR1 is KGHDR and CDR2 SFDVKD. The CDR3 is 17 amino acids. After removal of 3 bases from V and 5 bases from J, the junction contained 10 bases not matched to a gene. CDR3 nucleotide sequence: TGTGCCACCAGTGATCCCTCGAAGCGGGGGGGCCTAGATACGCAGTATTTT. The encoded protein is CATSDPSKRGGLDTQYF.

This clone showed up just a few times. The chain couples TRBV24-1 to TRBJ2-2; 10 bases fit TRBD1. Per the germline V gene, CDR1 is KGHDR and CDR2 is SFDVKD. The CDR3 has 14 residues. Trimming at V came to 7 bases and at J to 4 bases, leaving 2 bases not matched to a gene. CDR3 sequence (DNA): TGTGCCACCAGGACAGGGGGCATCACCGGGGAGCTGTTTTTT. It specifies CATRTGGITGELFF.

The genes are TRBV18 and TRBJ2-1; the match to TRBD2 covers 10 bases. V lost 3 bases and J lost 8; bases outside the gene matches: 1. The CDR3 runs to 13 residues. Germline V lookup: CDR1 KGHSH, CDR2 LQKENI. The CDR3 DNA follows: TGTGCCAGCTCACCCGGGACTAGCGATGAGCAGTTCTTC. It is translated as CASSPGTSDEQFF.

This clone was counted a single time. The CDR3 here is CASSFQGDEAFF. In DNA form, the CDR3 reads TGCGCCAGCAGCTTCCAGGGTGATGAAGCTTTCTTT. V gene TRBV5-1 combines with J gene TRBJ1-1; possibly TRBD1 for D (5 bases). The CDR3 has 12 residues. V gave up 2 bases and J gave up 7 bases, with 9 bases separating them. The germline V gene encodes CDR1 SGHRS and CDR2 YFSETQ.

V and J are TRBV12-5 and TRBJ1-4; 9 positions match TRBD1. V shed 1 base, J shed 6 bases, and the junction held 3 bases outside the gene matches. The CDR3 is 15 residues long. Per germline, CDR1 LGHNT and CDR2 FRNRAP. CDR3 residues: CASGLAGQGYEKLFF. The CDR3, as DNA: TGTGCTAGTGGTTTGGCGGGACAGGGATATGAAAAACTGTTTTTT.

This clone appeared a few times. The J gene is TRBJ1-5, the V gene TRBV6-2 or TRBV6-3; TRBD1 matches at 8 bases. V shed 2 bases and J 3 bases; nucleotides not matched to a gene: 6. CDR1 and CDR2 (germline): MNHEY, SVGEGT. This CDR3 comprises 16 residues. CDR3 in amino acids: CASSYPDRADNQPQHF. CDR3 bases: TGTGCCAGCAGTTACCCGGACAGGGCAGACAATCAGCCCCAGCATTTT.

The V and J genes are TRBV5-1 and TRBJ1-3, with D perhaps matching TRBD1 (5 bases). From germline, CDR1 is SGHRS and CDR2 YFSETQ. V was cut by 0 bases and J by 8 bases, with 15 bases left in between. The CDR3 runs 15 residues. The CDR3 DNA sequence: TGCGCCAGCAGCTTGGCCCCTCGGGGGTCGGACACCATATATTTT. As protein: CASSLAPRGSDTIYF.

CDR3: CASSFGGPTQHF. Written as DNA, the CDR3 is TGTGCCAGCAGTTTTGGAGGTCCGACCCAGCATTTT. V usage is TRBV12-3 or TRBV12-4 and J usage is TRBJ1-5; no reliable D call. The germline V and J ends were trimmed by 3 bases and 11 bases, with 11 bases remaining between them. The CDR3 contains 12 residues.

The V gene is TRBV24-1, the J gene TRBJ2-3; D unresolved. This CDR3 has 13 residues. The germline V and J ends were trimmed by 2 bases and 5 bases, with 7 bases remaining between them. Germline V lookup: CDR1 KGHDR, CDR2 SFDVKD. The CDR3: CATSDSFKDTQYF. The CDR3 nucleotides read TGTGCCACCAGTGATTCCTTTAAAGATACGCAGTATTTT.

This clone was picked up a small number of times. This rearrangement joins TRBV6-5 to TRBJ1-2; no definite D call. Per germline, CDR1 MNHEY and CDR2 SVGAGI. CDR3 size: 14 residues. The ends were cut back, 3 bases at V and 8 bases at J, with 16 bases in the middle. The CDR3 is CASSYIAGWGGYTF. The CDR3 DNA is TGTGCCAGCAGTTATATTGCGGGCTGGGGAGGCTACACCTTC.

This chain uses TRBV27 with TRBJ2-7; TRBD1 matches 9 bases. Trimming removed 0 bases from V and 7 bases from J; junction bases left unmatched: 10. CDR1 is MNHEY and CDR2 is SMNVEV in the germline V gene (reference sequence). The CDR3 sequence is 16 residues long. The CDR3 DNA reads as TGTGCCAGCAGTTTATCCCCGACAGGGGGTGAGCGGGAGCAGTACTTC. Its protein product is CASSLSPTGGEREQYF.

V is TRBV5-6 and J is TRBJ1-6; a possible D gene is TRBD1 (5 bases). Germline CDR1 reads SGHDT; CDR2 reads YYEEEE. The CDR3 is 12 residues long. The V end lost 4 bases, the J end lost 8 bases, and 7 bases lay between the germline ends. CDR3 protein: CASSPGHSPLHF. The CDR3 DNA sequence: TGTGCCAGCAGCCCAGGGCATTCACCCCTCCACTTT.

The chain is built from TRBV7-2 and TRBJ1-5; 10 bases line up with TRBD1. J was trimmed by 3 bases and V by 5 bases; bases with no gene match: 4. Germline assignment: CDR1 SGHTA and CDR2 FQGNSA. CDR3 length: 15 residues. The CDR3 loop reads CASSTRQGANQPQHF. DNA for the CDR3: TGTGCCAGCAGCACACGACAGGGGGCCAATCAGCCCCAGCATTTT.

The CDR3 DNA sequence: TGTGCCATCAGTGATCCTGACAGGGGTATGAGGAATGAGCAGTTCTTC. It yields the protein CAISDPDRGMRNEQFF. The chain is built from TRBV10-3 and TRBJ2-1, with 8 nucleotides matching TRBD1. Trimming at V came to 3 bases and at J to 7 bases, leaving 11 bases not matched to a gene. Germline V lookup: CDR1 ENHRY, CDR2 SYGVKD. CDR3 length: 16 amino acids.

This clone appeared a single time. The chain recombines TRBV3-1 (or the pseudogene TRBV3-2) with TRBJ2-1; D ambiguous. The ends were cut back, 4 bases at V and 5 bases at J, with 3 bases in the middle. CDR1 LGHDT and CDR2 YNNKEL come from the germline V gene (reference sequence). The CDR3 length is 11 residues. The CDR3 region has the DNA TGTGCCAGCAGCCTCGACAATGAGCAGTTCTTC. This translates into CASSLDNEQFF.

This chain links TRBV24-1 with TRBJ2-2; D is ambiguous. Trimming cost V 3 bases and J 2 bases, with 9 bases left between them. This CDR3 has 15 residues. Germline values: CDR1 KGHDR, CDR2 SFDVKD. The CDR3 DNA reads TGTGCCACCAGTGATCAAGACAAAAACACCGGGGAGCTGTTTTTT. It is translated as CATSDQDKNTGELFF.

The chain couples TRBV24-1 to TRBJ2-3; 8 bases are a match to TRBD1. Germline CDR1 KGHDR, CDR2 SFDVKD. V dropped 10 bases and J dropped 2; count of bases not matched to a gene: 7. The CDR3 contains 14 residues. The CDR3 coding sequence is TGTGCCACGAGCCCCAGGGGGCTCACAGATACGCAGTATTTT. Its translation is CATSPRGLTDTQYF.

The rearrangement uses TRBV5-1 and TRBJ2-7, with D hard to call. The V gene's germline CDR1 is SGHRS and CDR2 YFSETQ. V lost 4 bases, J lost 2 bases, and 10 bases lay in between. This CDR3 has 13 amino acids. The CDR3 coding sequence is TGCGCCAGCAGCCTCATAGCACCCTACGAGCAGTACTTC. Protein product: CASSLIAPYEQYF.

This rearrangement joins TRBV2 to TRBJ1-5, with a weak D call TRBD1 (5 bases). The CDR3 runs to 14 residues. The germline CDR1 and CDR2 sequences are SNHLY and FYNNEI. Trimming took 6 bases from V and 7 from J, leaving 16 bases between them. The CDR3 protein is CASRRLAAGQPQHF. The CDR3 nucleotides are TGTGCCAGCAGAAGGTTGGCAGCAGGGCAGCCCCAGCATTTT.